This T cell receptor beta chain originates from a study of beta chain features in type 1 diabetes. Every single donor gave one heparinised blood draw, and these averaged about 100 mL. Staining for CD45RO/CCR7/CD25/CD127/CD95/CD27 allowed sorting of CD4+ naive, central memory, regulatory and stem cell-like memory cells. In this sample, this clone turned up a few times. What it recognizes is unknown. Findings of the study overall: Significant though moderate, a shortening of TCRB CDR3s appeared in all four CD4+ subsets of Type 1 diabetes patients. Sequencing used cDNA, and cells with high TCR expression could therefore be over-represented.

Every isolated RNA sample was fully reverse transcribed, so sequencing captured expressed TCRB transcripts. TCRdb's copy holds only in-frame clones and misses some; the assay was immunoSEQ multiplex PCR. The data show approximately 360,000 clones, with roughly 12% seen just once and about 0.01% held by the top ten. This CDR3 is 18 amino acids long. V gave up 6 bases and J gave up 0 bases; unmatched junction bases: 15. Germline lookup yields CDR1 SEHNR and CDR2 FQNEAQ (reference sequence). This TCR derives from a woman younger than 35 with type 1 diabetes. The V gene is TRBV7-9, the J gene TRBJ2-3, with 7 bases that match TRBD1. The specimen was naive CD4+ T cells from blood. Here the CDR3 reads CASRSKAGTVTSTDTQYF. CDR3 nucleotide sequence: TGTGCCAGCAGAAGCAAAGCCGGGACAGTAACTAGCACAGATACGCAGTATTTT.